The next 19 T cell receptor beta chains were all read from a single sample in a study of blood T cell repertoires in COVID-19. Using immunoSEQ multiplex PCR, the repertoire was profiled, and TCRdb retains in-frame clones only, with some absent. The repertoire holds approximately 440,000 clones, with 90% as singletons. The sample comprised PBMCs or T cells enriched from blood (not recorded which). The source is a man between 18 and 35 years old who had recovered from COVID-19.

J is TRBJ2-7 and V is TRBV29-1; possibly TRBD2 for D (5 bases). Trimming stripped 3 bases from V and 5 bases from J, with 11 bases between. Germline V gene sequence: CDR1 SQVTM, CDR2 ANQGSEA. This CDR3 contains 12 residues. The CDR3 bases are TGCAGCGTTGATTCGGGGATCGACGAGCAGTACTTC. Translation: CSVDSGIDEQYF.

V and J are TRBV28 and TRBJ1-2; 9 bases are shared with TRBD1. Germline V gene lookup returns CDR1 MDHEN and CDR2 SYDVKM. This CDR3 is 16 amino acids long. J lost 6 bases, V lost 6 bases, and 14 bases had no gene match. The DNA of the CDR3 is TGTGCCAGCAGCTATATAAAAGCCGGGACAGGGAATGGCTACACCTTC. This translates into CASSYIKAGTGNGYTF.

The rearrangement joins TRBV6-6 to TRBJ1-5; 12 bases agree with TRBD1. CDR1 and CDR2 (germline): MNHNY, SVGAGI (reference sequence). CDR3 length: 16 amino acids. The trim removed 6 bases at V and 4 bases at J, leaving 7 bases unmatched. CDR3 amino acids: CASRLEGQGANQPQHF. The CDR3 DNA sequence: TGTGCCAGCAGATTGGAGGGACAGGGGGCAAATCAGCCCCAGCATTTT.

The chain employs TRBV18 and TRBJ1-3; 12 nucleotides align to TRBD1. This CDR3 is built from 19 residues. CDR1 is KGHSH, CDR2 LQKENI, per germline. J lost 4 bases, V lost 4 bases, and 14 bases had no gene match. In nucleotides, the CDR3 is TGTGCCAGCTCACTAATCCGGGACAGGGGGCTTCATAACGGAAACACCATATATTTT. It specifies CASSLIRDRGLHNGNTIYF.

The chain uses TRBV19 and TRBJ1-1; D gene unclear. This CDR3 comprises 13 residues. Germline CDR1 and CDR2: LNHDA and SQIVND (reference sequence). Between the trimmed V and J ends, which lost 7 bases and 3 bases, there was a span of 12 bases. In DNA, the CDR3 is TGTGCCAGTACTACATGGAGGGACACTGAAGCTTTCTTT. Translation: CASTTWRDTEAFF.

The J gene is TRBJ1-4, the V gene TRBV19, with TRBD1 identical over 7 bases. V lost 5 bases, J lost 5 bases, and 14 bases stayed unmatched. The germline CDR1 and CDR2 sequences are LNHDA and SQIVND (reference sequence). The CDR3 has 17 amino acids. CDR3 region: CASSSHAGRDRNEKLFF. Here the CDR3 DNA reads TGTGCCAGTAGTTCCCACGCGGGACGGGACAGAAATGAAAAACTGTTTTTT.

The rearrangement joins TRBV23-1 to TRBJ1-2, with 8 bases fitting TRBD1. TRBV23-1 is recorded as an ORF, its role being uncertain. V was pared by 3 bases and J by 2 bases, with 20 bases of the junction left unmatched. The CDR3 spans 20 residues. The CDR3 sequence is CASSQGPTRDRFSLNYGYTF. The CDR3 DNA sequence: TGCGCCAGCAGTCAGGGGCCAACCCGGGACAGGTTTTCGTTAAACTATGGCTACACCTTC.

The sample holds one count of this clone. The J gene is TRBJ1-5, the V gene TRBV20-1; 8 bases are a match to TRBD1. After removal of 5 bases from V and 6 bases from J, the junction contained 9 bases not matched to a gene. CDR1 and CDR2 from the germline V gene are DFQATT and SNEGSKA (reference sequence). CDR3 size: 14 residues. The DNA of the CDR3 is TGCAGTGCTTGTGCGCAGGGGGCCGGTCAGCCCCAGCATTTT. Translating it yields CSACAQGAGQPQHF.

The chain links TRBV7-2 to TRBJ1-2; D ambiguous. This CDR3 is 14 amino acids long. Deletions cut 2 bases from V and 3 bases from J, with 10 bases between. Germline CDR1 and CDR2: SGHTA and FQGNSA. The CDR3, as DNA: TGTGCCAGCAGCTTATCGCTAGGAGACTATGGCTACACCTTC. This encodes CASSLSLGDYGYTF.

V is TRBV12-5 and J is TRBJ2-1, with 7 bases that match TRBD1. The CDR3 runs to 15 residues. With V trimmed by 0 bases and J by 7 bases, 6 bases remained unmatched. Per the germline V gene, CDR1 is LGHNT and CDR2 is FRNRAP. The CDR3 DNA is TGTGCTAGTGGTTTGGTCCCCGACAGGGCGAATGAGCAGTTCTTC. This encodes CASGLVPDRANEQFF.

The rearrangement uses TRBV5-8 and TRBJ1-2; 7 bases agree with TRBD1. CDR1 SGHTS and CDR2 YDEGEE come from the germline V gene. V lost 3 bases to trimming and J lost 6 bases; unmatched junction nucleotides: 11. There are 15 residues in the CDR3. The CDR3 loop reads CASSSSSGGLHGYTF. The CDR3 DNA follows: TGTGCCAGCAGCTCATCCTCAGGGGGACTCCATGGCTACACCTTC.

The chain couples TRBV28 to TRBJ2-7; 7 nucleotides align to TRBD1. V shed 8 bases and J 4 bases; nucleotides not matched to a gene: 8. The CDR3 is made up of 13 amino acids. Germline V CDR1 and CDR2: MDHEN, SYDVKM. CDR3 protein: CASRSGQLYEQYF. Here the CDR3 DNA reads TGTGCCAGCCGCTCGGGACAGTTGTACGAGCAGTACTTC.

This clone was detected only once. The chain couples TRBV28 to TRBJ1-2, with D unclear. This CDR3 comprises 14 residues. Germline V gives CDR1 MDHEN, CDR2 SYDVKM. Trimming left V 5 bases short and J 4 bases short, with 14 bases between. This chain's CDR3 is CASSPVDLPYGYTF. DNA for the CDR3: TGTGCCAGCAGTCCCGTGGACTTACCCTATGGCTACACCTTC.

As DNA, the CDR3 is TGTGCCAGCAGCTTAGGAGCGGAGGCAGATACGCAGTATTTT. This encodes CASSLGAEADTQYF. The chain carries TRBV11-3 and TRBJ2-3; a possible D gene is TRBD2 (5 bases). This CDR3 is 14 amino acids long. From germline, CDR1 is SGHNT and CDR2 YENEEA. V was cut by 1 base and J by 4 bases, with 9 bases left in between.

J is TRBJ2-7 and V is TRBV5-8; 10 nucleotides match TRBD1. Germline CDR1 and CDR2: SGHTS and YDEGEE. V lost 3 bases to trimming and J lost 7 bases; unmatched junction nucleotides: 7. The CDR3 is made up of 14 amino acids. The CDR3 DNA reads TGTGCCAGCAGCTCCCGGGACAGGGGCGGAGAGCAGTACTTC. It is translated as CASSSRDRGGEQYF.

This chain links TRBV6-5 with TRBJ1-2, with 8 bases aligning to TRBD1. The germline CDR1 and CDR2 sequences are MNHEY and SVGAGI. The V and J ends lost 2 bases and 2 bases, in that order; junction bases with no gene match: 4. This CDR3 comprises 15 residues. CDR3 sequence: CASSYAGQGNYGYTF. The DNA of the CDR3 is TGTGCCAGCAGTTACGCCGGACAGGGAAACTATGGCTACACCTTC.

This chain links TRBV2 with TRBJ1-6; 11 bases match TRBD1. The CDR3 extends over 15 amino acids. Germline V gene sequence: CDR1 SNHLY, CDR2 FYNNEI. Trimming took 4 bases from V and 7 from J; bases not matched to a gene: 3. CDR3 nucleotide sequence: TGTGCCAGCAGTGTTGGGACAGGGGGGAATTCACCCCTCCACTTT. Residues: CASSVGTGGNSPLHF.

This clone was seen once. V gene TRBV19 combines with J gene TRBJ1-5; D is perhaps TRBD1 (6 bases). Germline-derived CDR1 and CDR2 are LNHDA and SQIVND (reference sequence). This CDR3 has 14 amino acids. Trimming pared 7 bases from V and 0 bases from J, leaving 10 bases between. In nucleotides, the CDR3 is TGTGCCAGTATCGCGACAGGTAGCAATCAGCCCCAGCATTTT. Its protein is CASIATGSNQPQHF.

This sequence joins TRBV28 and TRBJ2-7; a possible D gene is TRBD1 (6 bases). CDR1 and CDR2 (germline): MDHEN, SYDVKM. The ends were cut back, 1 base at V and 3 bases at J, with 16 bases in the middle. The CDR3 has 16 residues. Here the CDR3 reads CASSLFSRDKYYEQYF. Written as DNA, the CDR3 is TGTGCCAGCAGTTTATTCTCCCGGGACAAGTACTACGAGCAGTACTTC.